The present entry profiles one TCR beta chain with its context. Its antigen is currently unknown. CDR3 length equals 15 residues. Per germline, CDR1 SGHVS and CDR2 FQNEAQ. After removal of 5 bases from V and 8 bases from J, the junction contained 3 bases not matched to a gene. The entry originates in a study of CD8 T cells in ankylosing spondylitis. TCRdb reanalysed the 5' RACE reads using MiXCR and keeps one entry per CDR3 protein. The table shows 470,000 or so distinct CDR3 sequences, with roughly a quarter occurring only once. Overall study results and limits: Some of the motif variants had earlier been found in reactive arthritis patients' fluid and blood. What seemed typical of ankylosing spondylitis blood was a TCR beta motif built from roughly eight highly homologous variants.

The TCR comes from a male donor with ankylosing spondylitis. The chain joins TRBV7-8 to TRBJ2-1, with TRBD2 matching 16 bases. What was sequenced was blood, either unsorted or a sorted T cell fraction (not recorded which). CDR3 sequence (DNA): TGTGCCAGCAGCCAGGGACTAGCGGGAGGGGATGAGCAGTTCTTC. It yields the protein CASSQGLAGGDEQFF.